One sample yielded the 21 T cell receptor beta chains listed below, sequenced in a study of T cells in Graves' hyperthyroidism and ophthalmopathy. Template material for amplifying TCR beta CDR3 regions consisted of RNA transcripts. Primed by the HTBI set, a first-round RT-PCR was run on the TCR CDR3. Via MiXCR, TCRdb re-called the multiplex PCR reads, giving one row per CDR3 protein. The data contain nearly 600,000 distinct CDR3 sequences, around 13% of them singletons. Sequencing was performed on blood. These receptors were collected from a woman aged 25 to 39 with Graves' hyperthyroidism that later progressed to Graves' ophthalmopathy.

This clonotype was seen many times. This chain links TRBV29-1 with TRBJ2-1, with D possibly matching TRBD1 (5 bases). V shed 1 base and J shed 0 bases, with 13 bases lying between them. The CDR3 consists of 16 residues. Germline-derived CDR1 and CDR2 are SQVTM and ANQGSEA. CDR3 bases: TGCAGCGTTGAAGTCCTGACAGTGAGCTCCTACAATGAGCAGTTCTTC. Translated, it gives CSVEVLTVSSYNEQFF.

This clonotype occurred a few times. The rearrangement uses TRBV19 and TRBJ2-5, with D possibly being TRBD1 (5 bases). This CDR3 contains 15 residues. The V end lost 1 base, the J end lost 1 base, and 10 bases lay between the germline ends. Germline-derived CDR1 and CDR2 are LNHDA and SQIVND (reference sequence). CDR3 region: CASSIGGRVQETQYF. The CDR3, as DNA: TGTGCCAGTAGTATAGGGGGCAGAGTCCAAGAGACCCAGTACTTC.

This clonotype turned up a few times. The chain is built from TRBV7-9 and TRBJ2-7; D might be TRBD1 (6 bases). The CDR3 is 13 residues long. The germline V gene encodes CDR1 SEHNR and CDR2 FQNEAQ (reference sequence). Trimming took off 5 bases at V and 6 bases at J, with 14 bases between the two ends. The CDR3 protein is CASSPTRGSEQYF. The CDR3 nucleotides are TGTGCCAGCAGCCCAACCAGGGGATCCGAGCAGTACTTC. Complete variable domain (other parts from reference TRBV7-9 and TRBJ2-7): DTGVSQNPRHKITKRGQNVTFRCDPISEHNRLYWYRQTLGQGPEFLTYFQNEAQLEKSRLLSDRFSAERPKGSFSTLEIQRTEQGDSAMYLCASSPTRGSEQYFGPGTRLTVT.

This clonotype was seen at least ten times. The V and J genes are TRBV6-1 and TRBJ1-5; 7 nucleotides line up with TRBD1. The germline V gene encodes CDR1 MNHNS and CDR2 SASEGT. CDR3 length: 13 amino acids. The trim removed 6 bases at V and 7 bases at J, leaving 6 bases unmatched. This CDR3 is CASRTTGEQPQHF. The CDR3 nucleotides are TGTGCCAGCAGGACCACAGGGGAACAGCCCCAGCATTTT.

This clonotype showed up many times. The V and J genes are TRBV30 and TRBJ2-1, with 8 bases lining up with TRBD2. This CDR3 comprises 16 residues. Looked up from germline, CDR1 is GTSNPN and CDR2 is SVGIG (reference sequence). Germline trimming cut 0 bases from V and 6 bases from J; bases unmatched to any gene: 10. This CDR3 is CAWSVGGGRMSNEQFF. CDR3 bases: TGTGCCTGGAGTGTAGGCGGCGGGAGGATGAGCAATGAGCAGTTCTTC.

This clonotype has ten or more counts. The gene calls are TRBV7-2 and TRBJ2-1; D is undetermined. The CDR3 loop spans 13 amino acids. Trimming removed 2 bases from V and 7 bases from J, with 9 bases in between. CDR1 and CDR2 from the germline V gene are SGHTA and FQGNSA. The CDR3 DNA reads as TGTGCCAGCAGCTTATCGATAAAAAATGAGCAGTTCTTC. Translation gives CASSLSIKNEQFF.

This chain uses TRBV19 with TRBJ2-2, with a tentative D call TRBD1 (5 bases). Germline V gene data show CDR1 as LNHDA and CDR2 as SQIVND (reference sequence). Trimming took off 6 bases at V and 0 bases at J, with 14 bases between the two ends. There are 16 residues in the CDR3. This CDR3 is CASRNVQDANTGELFF. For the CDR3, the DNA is TGTGCCAGTAGGAACGTACAGGACGCGAACACCGGGGAGCTGTTTTTT.

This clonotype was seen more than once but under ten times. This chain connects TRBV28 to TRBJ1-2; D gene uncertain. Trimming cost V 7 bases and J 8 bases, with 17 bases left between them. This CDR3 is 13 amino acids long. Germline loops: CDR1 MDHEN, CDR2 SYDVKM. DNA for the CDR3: TGTGCCAGCACCCAAACCACCCATGAGGGCTACACCTTC. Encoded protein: CASTQTTHEGYTF.

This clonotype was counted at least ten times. The CDR3 reads CAIRTGQGMDEQFF. The DNA for the CDR3 is TGTGCCATCAGAACCGGACAGGGCATGGATGAGCAGTTCTTC. The chain recombines TRBV10-3 with TRBJ2-1; 8 bases line up with TRBD1. Germline values: CDR1 ENHRY, CDR2 SYGVKD. This CDR3 comprises 14 residues. Unmatched junction bases numbered 9, after V lost 6 bases and J lost 8 bases.

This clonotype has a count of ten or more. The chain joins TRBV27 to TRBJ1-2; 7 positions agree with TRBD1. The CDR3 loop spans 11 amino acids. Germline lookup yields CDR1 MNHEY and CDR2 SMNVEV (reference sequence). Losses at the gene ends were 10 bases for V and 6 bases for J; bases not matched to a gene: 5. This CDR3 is CAIGTEDGYTF. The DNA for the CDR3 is TGTGCCATCGGGACAGAAGATGGCTACACCTTC.

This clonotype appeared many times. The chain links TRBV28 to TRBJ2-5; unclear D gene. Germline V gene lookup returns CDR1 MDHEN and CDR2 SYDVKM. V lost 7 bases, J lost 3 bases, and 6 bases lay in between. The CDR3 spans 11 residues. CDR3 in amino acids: CASTAEETQYF. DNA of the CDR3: TGTGCCAGCACGGCAGAAGAGACCCAGTACTTC.

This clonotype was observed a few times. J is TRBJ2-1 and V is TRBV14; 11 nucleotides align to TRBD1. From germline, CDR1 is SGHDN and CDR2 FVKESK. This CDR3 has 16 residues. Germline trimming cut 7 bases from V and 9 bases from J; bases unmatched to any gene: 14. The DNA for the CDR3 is TGTGCCAGCACCTCGGGACAGGGGGGCCCCCACACTGAGCAGTTCTTC. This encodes CASTSGQGGPHTEQFF.

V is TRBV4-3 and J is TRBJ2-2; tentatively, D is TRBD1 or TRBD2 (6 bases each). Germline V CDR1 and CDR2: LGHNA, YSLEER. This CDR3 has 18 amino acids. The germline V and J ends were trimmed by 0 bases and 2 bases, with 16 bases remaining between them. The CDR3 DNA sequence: TGCGCCAGCAGCCAAGACATGTCGGGGGCCGTTAACACCGGGGAGCTGTTTTTT. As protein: CASSQDMSGAVNTGELFF.

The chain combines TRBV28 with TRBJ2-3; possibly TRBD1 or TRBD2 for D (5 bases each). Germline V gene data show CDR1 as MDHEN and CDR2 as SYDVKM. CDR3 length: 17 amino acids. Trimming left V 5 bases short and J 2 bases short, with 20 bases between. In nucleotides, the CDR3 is TGTGCCAGCAGTCCCCTTGCCGGGACCGACGTCACAGATACGCAGTATTTT. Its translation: CASSPLAGTDVTDTQYF. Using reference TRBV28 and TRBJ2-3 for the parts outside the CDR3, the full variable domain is DVKVTQSSRYLVKRTGEKVFLECVQDMDHENMFWYRQDPGLGLRLIYFSYDVKMKEKGDIPEGYSVSREKKERFSLILESASTNQTSMYLCASSPLAGTDVTDTQYFGPGTRLTVL.

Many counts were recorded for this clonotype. Here the CDR3 DNA reads TGCAGTGCTCCGACCTTCCAAGCTAACTATGGCTACACCTTC. Protein: CSAPTFQANYGYTF. The J gene is TRBJ1-2, the V gene TRBV20-1; D uncertain. Trimming took off 5 bases at V and 0 bases at J, with 13 bases between the two ends. The germline CDR1 and CDR2 sequences are DFQATT and SNEGSKA (reference sequence). The CDR3 consists of 14 residues.

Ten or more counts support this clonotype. CDR3 residues: CASSLTPDYGYTF. CDR3 DNA: TGTGCCAGCAGCTTAACTCCAGACTATGGCTACACCTTC. The chain uses TRBV7-3 and TRBJ1-2, with D uncertain. Looked up from germline, CDR1 is SGHTA and CDR2 is FQGTGA. CDR3 size: 13 residues. V lost 0 bases, J lost 3 bases, and 5 bases lay in between.

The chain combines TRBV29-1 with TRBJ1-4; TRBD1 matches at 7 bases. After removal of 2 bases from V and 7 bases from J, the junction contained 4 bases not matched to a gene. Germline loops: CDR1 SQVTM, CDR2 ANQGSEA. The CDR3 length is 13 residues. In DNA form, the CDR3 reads TGCAGCGTTGAACGGCAGGGGGGTGAAAAACTGTTTTTT. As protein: CSVERQGGEKLFF. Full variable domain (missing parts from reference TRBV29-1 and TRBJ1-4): SAVISQKPSRDICQRGTSLTIQCQVDSQVTMMFWYRQQPGQSLTLIATANQGSEATYESGFVIDKFPISRPNLTFSTLTVSNMSPEDSSIYLCSVERQGGEKLFFGSGTQLSVL.

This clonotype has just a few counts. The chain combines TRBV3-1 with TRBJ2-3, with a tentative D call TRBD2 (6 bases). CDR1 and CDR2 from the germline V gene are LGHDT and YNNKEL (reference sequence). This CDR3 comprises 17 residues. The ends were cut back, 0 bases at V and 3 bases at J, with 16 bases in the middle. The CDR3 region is CASSQEGMDYGTDTQYF. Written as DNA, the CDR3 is TGTGCCAGCAGCCAAGAAGGTATGGACTATGGGACAGATACGCAGTATTTT.

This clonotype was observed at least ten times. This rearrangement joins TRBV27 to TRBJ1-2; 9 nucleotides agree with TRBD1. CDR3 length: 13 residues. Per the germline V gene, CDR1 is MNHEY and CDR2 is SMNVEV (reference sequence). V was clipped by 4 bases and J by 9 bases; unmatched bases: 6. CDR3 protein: CASSSGTGFRYTF. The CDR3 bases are TGTGCCAGCAGTTCCGGGACAGGGTTCCGCTACACCTTC.

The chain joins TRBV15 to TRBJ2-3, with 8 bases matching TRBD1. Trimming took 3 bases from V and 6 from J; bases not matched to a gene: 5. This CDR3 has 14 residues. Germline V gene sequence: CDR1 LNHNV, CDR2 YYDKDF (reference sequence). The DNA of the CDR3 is TGTGCCACCAGCAGGGACAGGGTGGCGGATACGCAGTATTTT. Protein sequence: CATSRDRVADTQYF.

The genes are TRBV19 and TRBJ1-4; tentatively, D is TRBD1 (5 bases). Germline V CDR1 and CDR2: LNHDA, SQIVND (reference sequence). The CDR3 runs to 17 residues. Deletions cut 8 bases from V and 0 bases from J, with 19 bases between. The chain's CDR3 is CASSDLGRAATNEKLFF. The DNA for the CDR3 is TGTGCCAGTTCAGATTTGGGGCGCGCCGCAACTAATGAAAAACTGTTTTTT.